A single sample gave rise to the 8 T cell receptor beta chains below, sequenced in a study of blood T cell repertoires in COVID-19. Here immunoSEQ multiplex PCR was the method, and the copy in TCRdb shows in-frame clones only, minus some. The table includes 8,500 to 10,000 clones, 91% detected once. Material: peripheral blood. The source of these receptors is a woman aged 45-65 years with active COVID-19.

The chain is built from TRBV28 and TRBJ1-2; D remains ambiguous. The CDR3 is 13 amino acids. Trimming cost V 5 bases and J 4 bases, with 11 bases left between them. Germline CDR1 is MDHEN and CDR2 is SYDVKM. CDR3 bases: TGTGCCAGCAGTATGGCAGTTCGCTATGGCTACACCTTC. It is translated as CASSMAVRYGYTF.

The V and J genes are TRBV6-5 and TRBJ2-7; the match to TRBD2 covers 10 bases. V was pared by 2 bases and J by 3 bases, with 4 bases of the junction left unmatched. This CDR3 is built from 15 residues. The V gene's germline CDR1 is MNHEY and CDR2 SVGAGI. CDR3 DNA: TGTGCCAGCAGTTACGGACTAGCGGACCGCTACGAGCAGTACTTC. Protein sequence: CASSYGLADRYEQYF.

V gene TRBV27 combines with J gene TRBJ2-7; 9 nucleotides align to TRBD1. The CDR3 has 15 amino acids. CDR1 and CDR2 from the germline V gene are MNHEY and SMNVEV (reference sequence). With V trimmed by 8 bases and J by 6 bases, 14 bases remained unmatched. CDR3 sequence (DNA): TGTGCCAGCTCCCCAGCCCCCACAGGGGGCAGCGAGCAGTACTTC. Protein product: CASSPAPTGGSEQYF.

The chain carries TRBV27 and TRBJ2-7; TRBD1 matches 10 bases. CDR1 and CDR2 (germline): MNHEY, SMNVEV (reference sequence). V lost 3 bases to trimming and J lost 5 bases; unmatched junction nucleotides: 4. This CDR3 is 14 amino acids long. The CDR3 sequence is CASSLTGGLNEQYF. In DNA form, the CDR3 reads TGTGCCAGCAGTTTGACAGGGGGCCTCAACGAGCAGTACTTC.

V is TRBV5-1 and J is TRBJ2-7; D unclear. The germline V gene has CDR1 SGHRS and CDR2 YFSETQ. The CDR3 has 14 residues. Trimming took off 0 bases at V and 0 bases at J, with 7 bases between the two ends. The CDR3 bases are TGCGCCAGCAGCTTGGACCACAGCTCCTACGAGCAGTACTTC. Protein: CASSLDHSSYEQYF.

V usage is TRBV2 and J usage is TRBJ2-1; 7 bases are shared with TRBD2. Germline CDR1 and CDR2: SNHLY and FYNNEI. V trimming: 0 bases; J trimming: 5 bases; junction bases outside the gene matches: 1. The CDR3 has 14 residues. The CDR3 here is CASSEAGGDNEQFF. The CDR3 DNA follows: TGTGCCAGCAGTGAAGCGGGGGGGGACAATGAGCAGTTCTTC. Based on the CDR3 plus reference TRBV2 and TRBJ2-1, the full variable domain is EPEVTQTPSHQVTQMGQEVILRCVPISNHLYFYWYRQILGQKVEFLVSFYNNEISEKSEIFDDQFSVERPDGSNFTLKIRSTKLEDSAMYFCASSEAGGDNEQFFGPGTRLTVL.

The table lists this clone with a count of one. The V gene is TRBV5-1, the J gene TRBJ1-2; D is undetermined. The CDR3 spans 18 residues. Trimming left V 0 bases short and J 0 bases short, with 18 bases between. Germline V CDR1 and CDR2: SGHRS, YFSETQ. CDR3 DNA sequence: TGCGCCAGCAGCTTGGTTCCCGTTGGAGGGAGAGCTAACTATGGCTACACCTTC. This gives the protein CASSLVPVGGRANYGYTF.

This clone has a handful of counts. The chain carries TRBV30 and TRBJ1-5; D not certain. CDR3 length: 13 amino acids. The germline V gene encodes CDR1 GTSNPN and CDR2 SVGIG (reference sequence). The ends were cut back, 0 bases at V and 3 bases at J, with 6 bases in the middle. DNA for the CDR3: TGTGCCTGGAGTGTCTCCCCCAATCAGCCCCAGCATTTT. Translated: CAWSVSPNQPQHF.